What follows are 32 T cell receptor beta chains derived from one specimen sequenced in a study of vaccination and CD4 T cells after COVID-19. Treatment in this sample: roughly 10-day PBMC culture with coronavirus spike peptide pools or control peptides (ViraFEST assay). Pre-COVID-19 pandemic sampling (2011-2018) yielded the unexposed donor's CD4+ T cells. With the Oncomine TCR Beta short-read assay, DNA from cultured CD4+ T cells was sequenced. Using its own MiXCR run on the PCR reads, TCRdb lists one record per CDR3 protein. Seen here are some 8,100 distinct CDR3 sequences, under 55% observed once, and the top ten hold around 13%. For these receptors, no antigen is known. Material: CD4+ T cells from blood, cultured in vitro. All receptors come from a human donor in good health.

This chain joins TRBV12-3 or TRBV12-4 and TRBJ2-1; D is undetermined. The CDR3 sequence is 12 residues long. Trimming stripped 4 bases from V and 4 bases from J, with 5 bases between. CDR3 nucleotide sequence: TGTGCCAGCAGTTGGGATTACAATGAGCAGTTCTTC. It codes for CASSWDYNEQFF.

The chain is built from TRBV6-1 and TRBJ1-2, with D possibly being TRBD1 (6 bases). The CDR3 extends over 17 amino acids. Trimming removed 1 base from V and 0 bases from J, with 15 bases in between. Germline V gene sequence: CDR1 MNHNS, CDR2 SASEGT. CDR3 residues: CASSEVGQGRANYGYTF. The CDR3 bases are TGTGCCAGCAGTGAAGTAGGCCAGGGGAGGGCTAACTATGGCTACACCTTC.

The V and J genes are TRBV9 and TRBJ1-2; tentative D call: TRBD1 (6 bases). Germline V CDR1 and CDR2: SGDLS, YYNGEE. This CDR3 region has 15 residues. The ends were cut back, 4 bases at V and 4 bases at J, with 17 bases in the middle. The CDR3 loop is CASSPSTGNLYGYTF. The DNA of the CDR3 is TGTGCCAGCAGCCCCTCGACAGGCAACCTCTATGGCTACACCTTC.

The chain has TRBV7-7 and TRBJ2-2; no clear D. The CDR3 has 16 amino acids. With 1 base removed from V and 3 bases from J, the gap between germline ends came to 12 bases. Looked up from germline, CDR1 is SSHAT and CDR2 is FNYEAQ (reference sequence). The CDR3 coding sequence is TGTGCCAGCAGCTTAGGTCTGGTCAGAGACACCGGGGAGCTGTTTTTT. Residues: CASSLGLVRDTGELFF.

The chain carries TRBV20-1 and TRBJ1-1; no firm D call. Deletions cut 0 bases from V and 1 base from J, with 6 bases between. The germline CDR1 and CDR2 sequences are DFQATT and SNEGSKA (reference sequence). CDR3 length: 13 residues. The CDR3 DNA sequence: TGCAGTGCTAGAGATGGGAGGAACACTGAAGCTTTCTTT. This gives the protein CSARDGRNTEAFF.

This clonotype is a singleton in its sample. The V call is TRBV30, the J call TRBJ2-3; 9 nucleotides agree with TRBD1. The CDR3 has 14 amino acids. The V and J ends lost 3 bases and 6 bases, in that order; junction bases with no gene match: 7. Germline loops: CDR1 GTSNPN, CDR2 SVGIG (reference sequence). DNA for the CDR3: TGTGCCTGGAGAAGGGGACAGGGAGCGGATACGCAGTATTTT. It specifies CAWRRGQGADTQYF.

The chain employs TRBV12-3 or TRBV12-4 and TRBJ2-7, with TRBD2 matching 8 bases. The V gene end was trimmed by 4 bases and the J gene end by 12 bases; junction bases not matched to a gene: 17. CDR3 length: 15 amino acids. CDR3 in DNA: TGTGCCAGCAGTTATGGGGGAGACGCGGGGGGCGATCCGTACTTC. As protein: CASSYGGDAGGDPYF.

The chain combines TRBV11-2 with TRBJ2-7; tentative D call: TRBD1 (5 bases). Germline-derived CDR1 and CDR2 are SGHAT and FQNNGV. The ends were cut back, 7 bases at V and 4 bases at J, with 17 bases in the middle. This CDR3 is 14 amino acids long. DNA for the CDR3: TGTGCCAGCACCCCCCTGGGGCAGTTATACGAGCAGTACTTC. Its translation: CASTPLGQLYEQYF.

This clonotype appeared a single time. The genes are TRBV5-6 and TRBJ1-2, with D unresolved. Germline CDR1 reads SGHDT; CDR2 reads YYEEEE. This CDR3 spans 11 amino acids. Trimming took 2 bases from V and 7 from J, leaving 6 bases between them. CDR3 in amino acids: CASSLDSGYTF. Here the CDR3 DNA reads TGTGCCAGCAGCTTAGACTCTGGCTACACCTTC.

Only a few counts were recorded for this clonotype. The V and J genes are TRBV19 and TRBJ2-4, with D tentatively TRBD1 or TRBD2 (5 bases each). With 3 bases removed from V and 11 bases from J, the gap between germline ends came to 14 bases. This CDR3 contains 13 residues. Germline CDR1 is LNHDA and CDR2 is SQIVND (reference sequence). CDR3 sequence: CASSMGVSIVQYF. DNA for the CDR3: TGTGCCAGTAGTATGGGGGTATCGATCGTTCAGTACTTC.

This clonotype has just one count. This chain uses TRBV6-5 with TRBJ1-6, with 9 nucleotides matching TRBD1. V lost 4 bases and J lost 0; bases outside the gene matches: 7. There are 18 residues in the CDR3. CDR1 and CDR2 from the germline V gene are MNHEY and SVGAGI. The CDR3 region is CASSSPATGGSYNSPLHF. CDR3 in DNA: TGTGCCAGCAGTTCCCCAGCGACAGGGGGCTCCTATAATTCACCCCTCCACTTT.

This clonotype came up a few times. The gene calls are TRBV20-1 and TRBJ1-1; a weak D match, TRBD1 (6 bases). V gave up 6 bases and J gave up 1 base, with 12 bases separating them. The CDR3 totals 13 residues. In germline, CDR1 is DFQATT, CDR2 SNEGSKA (reference sequence). CDR3 nucleotides: TGCAGTGCCGAGAGGGGGACGAACACTGAAGCTTTCTTT. Its translation: CSAERGTNTEAFF.

This clonotype was recorded only once. This chain connects TRBV14 to TRBJ1-2, with D perhaps TRBD1 (6 bases). This CDR3 has 13 residues. The V gene lost 4 bases and the J gene lost 6 bases, with 12 bases spanning the gap. Germline-derived CDR1 and CDR2 are SGHDN and FVKESK. The CDR3 loop reads CASSRIRGDGYTF. The CDR3 nucleotides read TGTGCCAGCAGCCGAATTAGGGGGGATGGCTACACCTTC.

The chain couples TRBV14 to TRBJ1-1; D possibly corresponds to TRBD1 (5 bases). CDR3 length: 13 amino acids. The V gene lost 1 base and the J gene lost 7 bases, with 10 bases spanning the gap. Germline values: CDR1 SGHDN, CDR2 FVKESK. The CDR3 region has the DNA TGTGCCAGCAGCCAAGTAGCCAGGGTTGAAGCTTTCTTT. It yields the protein CASSQVARVEAFF.

This chain joins TRBV9 and TRBJ2-7, with 7 nucleotides matching TRBD1. The germline gives CDR1 SGDLS, CDR2 YYNGEE. The CDR3 consists of 15 residues. The ends lost 2 bases at V and 1 base at J; junction bases unmatched: 6. CDR3 bases: TGTGCCAGCAGCGTGGGAGACAGGGCATCCTACGAGCAGTACTTC. Translation: CASSVGDRASYEQYF.

This rearrangement joins TRBV6-1 to TRBJ1-4; TRBD1 is a possible D gene (6 bases). The CDR3 contains 15 residues. Germline CDR1 is MNHNS and CDR2 is SASEGT. V shed 2 bases and J shed 8 bases, with 15 bases lying between them. In DNA form, the CDR3 reads TGTGCCAGCAGTGAATTCCCGGGGGCTGGGGAAAAACTGTTTTTT. Residues: CASSEFPGAGEKLFF.

The CDR3 is CASSLAAQGAGQGKFF. For the CDR3, the DNA is TGTGCCAGCAGCTTAGCGGCCCAGGGCGCTGGACAGGGAAAGTTCTTC. This sequence joins TRBV7-2 and TRBJ2-1; 8 positions agree with TRBD1. The germline V gene has CDR1 SGHTA and CDR2 FQGNSA. The CDR3 is 16 amino acids. The J segment lost 14 bases and the V segment lost 0 bases, leaving 15 bases of the junction unmatched.

The chain has TRBV4-2 and TRBJ1-6; D not certain. CDR1 LGHNA and CDR2 YNFKEQ come from the germline V gene. Trimming removed 2 bases from V and 9 bases from J, with 17 bases in between. The CDR3 runs to 16 residues. CDR3 loop: CASSQMGIELGSPLHF. As DNA, the CDR3 is TGTGCCAGCAGCCAAATGGGGATTGAGCTGGGTTCACCCCTCCACTTT.

The J gene is TRBJ1-2, the V gene TRBV6-1, with a tentative D call TRBD1 (5 bases). CDR1 is MNHNS and CDR2 is SASEGT in the germline V gene. The CDR3 covers 14 residues. V was clipped by 7 bases and J by 4 bases, with 16 bases between them. CDR3 protein: CASNPGVRGYGYTF. In DNA, the CDR3 is TGTGCCAGCAACCCGGGGGTTAGAGGCTATGGCTACACCTTC.

The chain has TRBV6-5 and TRBJ1-2; D is undetermined. The V and J ends lost 3 bases and 1 base respectively, with 3 bases between them. Germline CDR1 and CDR2: MNHEY and SVGAGI. CDR3 length: 12 residues. This CDR3 reads CASSYDNYGYTF. The DNA for the CDR3 is TGTGCCAGCAGTTATGATAACTATGGCTACACCTTC.

This chain uses TRBV5-8 with TRBJ2-5, with 10 bases matching TRBD1. J was trimmed by 5 bases and V by 7 bases; bases with no gene match: 5. Germline V CDR1 and CDR2: SGHTS, YDEGEE. The length of the CDR3 is 13 residues. CDR3 sequence: CASVGQGFETQYF. The CDR3 nucleotides read TGTGCCAGCGTGGGACAGGGGTTTGAGACCCAGTACTTC.

This chain uses TRBV20-1 with TRBJ1-4; 8 positions match TRBD1. This CDR3 region has 14 residues. Germline CDR1 is DFQATT and CDR2 is SNEGSKA (reference sequence). With V trimmed by 6 bases and J by 13 bases, 16 bases remained unmatched. The CDR3 DNA follows: TGCAGTGCCGGATTACAGGGGGGTTACAGGGGACTGTTTTTT. Amino acid sequence: CSAGLQGGYRGLFF.

This chain links TRBV12-3 or TRBV12-4 with TRBJ2-2; D might be TRBD2 (7 bases). The CDR3 is made up of 12 amino acids. V gave up 3 bases and J gave up 12 bases, with 11 bases separating them. CDR3 nucleotides: TGTGCCAGCAGTTTGGGGGGGGCTAAGCTGTTTTTT. This gives the protein CASSLGGAKLFF.

V gene TRBV7-6 combines with J gene TRBJ1-4; D uncertain. The ends were cut back, 7 bases at V and 3 bases at J, with 12 bases in the middle. The CDR3 is 14 residues long. Germline V CDR1 and CDR2: SGHVS, FNYEAQ. The CDR3, as DNA: TGTGCCAGCACCGAGACCGAGTCTAATGAAAAACTGTTTTTT. Translation: CASTETESNEKLFF.

This rearrangement joins TRBV20-1 to TRBJ1-5; 8 nucleotides match TRBD1. The germline V gene has CDR1 DFQATT and CDR2 SNEGSKA (reference sequence). CDR3 size: 11 residues. Trimming at V came to 6 bases and at J to 7 bases, leaving 2 bases not matched to a gene. The CDR3 DNA follows: TGCAGTGCGGGACAGGCCCAGCCCCAGCATTTT. As protein: CSAGQAQPQHF.

This rearrangement joins TRBV30 to TRBJ2-1; D is possibly TRBD1 (7 bases). Germline loops: CDR1 GTSNPN, CDR2 SVGIG (reference sequence). The CDR3 extends over 13 amino acids. V shed 0 bases and J shed 9 bases, with 12 bases lying between them. CDR3 sequence: CAWSVSGGLEQFF. The CDR3 DNA is TGTGCCTGGAGTGTATCAGGGGGGCTTGAGCAGTTCTTC.

This chain connects TRBV19 to TRBJ1-5, with D hard to call. V shed 5 bases and J shed 3 bases, with 14 bases lying between them. Germline CDR1 LNHDA, CDR2 SQIVND (reference sequence). The CDR3 contains 15 residues. For the CDR3, the DNA is TGTGCCAGTAGTTTCGCGAAAAATATCAATCAGCCCCAGCATTTT. Its protein product is CASSFAKNINQPQHF.

The table lists this clonotype with a few counts. The chain recombines TRBV6-1 with TRBJ2-1; 7 nucleotides agree with TRBD2. This CDR3 spans 15 amino acids. V shed 7 bases and J 1 base; nucleotides not matched to a gene: 7. Germline V gene sequence: CDR1 MNHNS, CDR2 SASEGT. As DNA, the CDR3 is TGTGCCAGCACCGCTCGGGGGGAGTCCTACAATGAGCAGTTCTTC. This sequence encodes CASTARGESYNEQFF.

This clonotype was picked up a small number of times. This chain links TRBV11-2 with TRBJ1-2; 8 positions agree with TRBD1. The germline V gene has CDR1 SGHAT and CDR2 FQNNGV. Trimming at V came to 4 bases and at J to 5 bases, leaving 12 bases not matched to a gene. CDR3 size: 16 residues. The CDR3 loop reads CASSSPGQVPTYGYTF. In nucleotides, the CDR3 is TGTGCCAGCAGCTCACCGGGACAGGTACCGACTTATGGCTACACCTTC.

This clonotype was picked up a small number of times. The chain couples TRBV6-1 to TRBJ1-5; D ambiguous. CDR3 size: 15 residues. V shed 6 bases and J shed 2 bases, with 14 bases lying between them. CDR1 MNHNS and CDR2 SASEGT come from the germline V gene. CDR3 sequence (DNA): TGTGCCAGCAGGTCCCCCGGTTTAGGCAATCAGCCCCAGCATTTT. Translation: CASRSPGLGNQPQHF.

This clonotype was observed a few times. This chain links TRBV5-1 with TRBJ2-5; possible D gene TRBD1, 6 bases. Germline V gene lookup returns CDR1 SGHRS and CDR2 YFSETQ. V was clipped by 2 bases and J by 4 bases, with 12 bases between them. The CDR3 totals 14 residues. The CDR3 region is CASSLGGGRETQYF. The CDR3 nucleotides are TGCGCCAGCAGCTTAGGGGGTGGGCGAGAGACCCAGTACTTC. The full variable domain, completed using reference TRBV5-1 and TRBJ2-5, is KAGVTQTPRYLIKTRGQQVTLSCSPISGHRSVSWYQQTPGQGLQFLFEYFSETQRNKGNFPGRFSGRQFSNSRSEMNVSTLELGDSALYLCASSLGGGRETQYFGPGTRLLVL.

This clonotype was observed a few times. V gene TRBV5-8 combines with J gene TRBJ1-3; 8 bases align to TRBD1. Germline V gene lookup returns CDR1 SGHTS and CDR2 YDEGEE. V shed 3 bases, J shed 0 bases, and the junction held 5 bases outside the gene matches. This CDR3 has 16 amino acids. CDR3 nucleotides: TGTGCCAGCAGCTCCCTCGACAGGGGCTCTGGAAACACCATATATTTT. Its translation is CASSSLDRGSGNTIYF. The full variable domain, rest sourced from reference TRBV5-8 and TRBJ1-3, is EAGVTQSPTHLIKTRGQQATLRCSPISGHTSVYWYQQALGLGLQFLLWYDEGEERNRGNFPPRFSGRQFPNYSSELNVNALELEDSALYLCASSSLDRGSGNTIYFGEGSWLTVV.